Sequencing of this TCR beta chain was carried out in a study of T cell responses to AZD1222 COVID-19 vaccine. TCRdb's copy holds only in-frame clones and misses some; the assay was immunoSEQ multiplex PCR. The data hold over 100,000 clones, with around 90% observed a single time. Germline CDR1 MNHEY, CDR2 SVGAGI. Deletions cut 8 bases from V and 6 bases from J, with 17 bases between. The CDR3 length is 13 residues. This chain uses TRBV6-5 with TRBJ2-7; possible D gene TRBD1, 7 bases. The source is an adult who received the AZD1222 COVID-19 vaccine. Specimen: peripheral blood, collected 28 days after the second AZD1222 dose. CDR3 region: CASEGGGQVEQYF. CDR3 sequence (DNA): TGTGCCAGCGAAGGAGGGGGCCAGGTCGAGCAGTACTTC.